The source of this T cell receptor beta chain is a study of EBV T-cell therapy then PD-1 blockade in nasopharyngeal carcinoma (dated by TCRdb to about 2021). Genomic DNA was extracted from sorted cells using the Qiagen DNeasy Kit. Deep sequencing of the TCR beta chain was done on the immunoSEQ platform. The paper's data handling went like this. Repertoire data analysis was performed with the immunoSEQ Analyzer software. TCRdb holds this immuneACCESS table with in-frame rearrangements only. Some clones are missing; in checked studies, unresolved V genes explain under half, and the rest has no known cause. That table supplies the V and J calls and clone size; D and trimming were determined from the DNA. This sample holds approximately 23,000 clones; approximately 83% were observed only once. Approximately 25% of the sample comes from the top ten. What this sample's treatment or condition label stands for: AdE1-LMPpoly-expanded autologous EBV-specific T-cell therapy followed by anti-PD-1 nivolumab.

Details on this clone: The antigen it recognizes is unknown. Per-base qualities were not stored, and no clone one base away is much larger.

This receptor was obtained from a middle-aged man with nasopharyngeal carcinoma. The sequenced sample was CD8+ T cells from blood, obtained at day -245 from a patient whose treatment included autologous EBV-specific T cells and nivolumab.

The DNA sequence reads TGTGCCAGCAGCTTGGGAGGGTCAAATCAGCCCCAGCATTTT. This codes for CASSLGGSNQPQHF. Recombination linked TRBV5-4 to TRBJ1-5, with the D gene not confidently named. Spanning cysteine to phenylalanine, the CDR3 consists of 14 amino acids. Left in the record is the CDR3 DNA by itself, 42 bases read in frame from the first base. The germline V gene (reference sequence) gives CDR1 as SGHNT and CDR2 as YYREEE. V is cut by 0 bases and J by 4 bases, and the space between the germline ends is 8 bases.